The 28 T cell receptor beta chains given below trace back to one sample, sequenced in a study of blood T cell repertoires in COVID-19 (dated by TCRdb to the early 2020s). Library generation was performed with the immunoSEQ multiplex PCR assay. TCRdb took this table from immuneACCESS and kept in-frame rearrangements with V and J called. Such tables lack part of the clones; where checked against another copy, unresolved V genes explain under half of the gap, and the rest is unexplained. In all, the sample holds about 160,000 clones, and approximately 80% of those were seen once. Around 7% of the sample goes to the ten largest clones. The sequenced sample was peripheral blood. These receptors came from a woman between 40 and 55 years old with COVID-19, enrolled during active disease.

This clone was picked up many times. The chain carries TRBV30 and TRBJ1-4; maybe TRBD1 (5 bases). The CDR3 is made up of 12 amino acids. Germline V gene data show CDR1 as GTSNPN and CDR2 as SVGIG (reference sequence). In DNA form, the CDR3 reads TGTGCATCGGGGCTCGTCGGGGGAAAACTGTTTTTT. Protein sequence: CASGLVGGKLFF.

The CDR3 DNA follows: TGTGCCAGCAGCTCGGGGACTAGCGGGAGGGGGCTCGAGCAGTACTTC. Translated, it gives CASSSGTSGRGLEQYF. The gene calls are TRBV7-2 and TRBJ2-7; the match to TRBD2 covers 16 bases. Germline CDR1 reads SGHTA; CDR2 reads FQGNSA. Trimming at V came to 4 bases and at J to 6 bases, leaving 6 bases not matched to a gene. This CDR3 is 16 amino acids long.

V gene TRBV19 combines with J gene TRBJ1-5, with D possibly matching TRBD1 (5 bases). Germline V gives CDR1 LNHDA, CDR2 SQIVND (reference sequence). The CDR3 runs to 14 residues. V dropped 1 base and J dropped 4 bases, with 8 bases sitting between them. The CDR3 DNA is TGTGCCAGTAGTATAGGACAGCTAAATCAGCCCCAGCATTTT. Protein product: CASSIGQLNQPQHF. Filled out from reference TRBV19 and TRBJ1-5, the complete variable domain reads DGGITQSPKYLFRKEGQNVTLSCEQNLNHDAMYWYRQDPGQGLRLIYYSQIVNDFQKGDIAEGYSVSREKKESFPLTVTSAQKNPTAFYLCASSIGQLNQPQHFGDGTRLSIL.

The gene calls are TRBV19 and TRBJ2-2; TRBD1 matches at 8 bases. The CDR3 totals 15 residues. Germline CDR1 LNHDA, CDR2 SQIVND (reference sequence). V dropped 3 bases and J dropped 6; count of bases not matched to a gene: 6. The CDR3 is CASSISQGAAGELFF. The CDR3 DNA follows: TGTGCCAGTAGTATTAGTCAGGGGGCGGCCGGGGAGCTGTTTTTT. The full variable domain, in which reference TRBV19 and TRBJ2-2 provide the parts outside the CDR3, is DGGITQSPKYLFRKEGQNVTLSCEQNLNHDAMYWYRQDPGQGLRLIYYSQIVNDFQKGDIAEGYSVSREKKESFPLTVTSAQKNPTAFYLCASSISQGAAGELFFGEGSRLTVL.

V and J are TRBV29-1 and TRBJ2-5; 7 bases agree with TRBD1. The J segment lost 2 bases and the V segment lost 3 bases, leaving 6 bases of the junction unmatched. CDR3 length equals 14 residues. CDR1 and CDR2 from the germline V gene are SQVTM and ANQGSEA. The CDR3, as DNA: TGCAGCGTTGATCCCCGGACAGGACAAGAGACCCAGTACTTC. It is translated as CSVDPRTGQETQYF.

This clone turned up a few times. The V gene is TRBV6-5, the J gene TRBJ1-1, with 11 bases matching TRBD1. CDR3 size: 14 residues. CDR1 and CDR2 (germline): MNHEY, SVGAGI. Trimming removed 2 bases from V and 10 bases from J; junction bases left unmatched: 6. As DNA, the CDR3 is TGTGCCAGCAGTTACACCGGACAGGGGGCTGGAGCTTTCTTT. As protein: CASSYTGQGAGAFF.

The CDR3 protein is CASKWTGDGTEAFF. The CDR3 DNA reads as TGTGCCAGCAAGTGGACAGGGGACGGCACTGAAGCTTTCTTT. V usage is TRBV6-5 and J usage is TRBJ1-1; 9 nucleotides line up with TRBD1. Germline V CDR1 and CDR2: MNHEY, SVGAGI. Trimming took 7 bases from V and 4 from J; bases not matched to a gene: 7. The CDR3 covers 14 residues.

The V gene is TRBV5-6, the J gene TRBJ1-3; possibly TRBD1 for D (5 bases). Germline V gene sequence: CDR1 SGHDT, CDR2 YYEEEE. Trimming pared 2 bases from V and 0 bases from J, leaving 9 bases between. The length of the CDR3 is 15 residues. The CDR3, as DNA: TGTGCCAGCAGCTTTTGGGGCGACTCTGGAAACACCATATATTTT. It yields the protein CASSFWGDSGNTIYF. The variable domain in full, with the rest retrieved from reference TRBV5-6 and TRBJ1-3, is DAGVTQSPTHLIKTRGQQVTLRCSPKSGHDTVSWYQQALGQGPQFIFQYYEEEERQRGNFPDRFSGHQFPNYSSELNVNALLLGDSALYLCASSFWGDSGNTIYFGEGSWLTVV.

The rearrangement joins TRBV4-1 to TRBJ2-3, with 7 bases lining up with TRBD1. The CDR3 covers 16 residues. Germline assignment: CDR1 MGHRA and CDR2 YSYEKL. The ends lost 2 bases at V and 4 bases at J; junction bases unmatched: 9. CDR3 sequence: CASSQRPNRGADTQYF. CDR3 DNA sequence: TGCGCCAGCAGCCAAAGGCCAAACAGGGGCGCAGATACGCAGTATTTT.

The chain recombines TRBV13 with TRBJ1-3; 8 positions agree with TRBD1. The CDR3 spans 14 residues. Germline loops: CDR1 PRHDT, CDR2 FYEKMQ (reference sequence). The ends lost 5 bases at V and 4 bases at J; junction bases unmatched: 4. The CDR3 region has the DNA TGTGCCAGCAGCCCCAGGGGGCCCGGAAACACCATATATTTT. It yields the protein CASSPRGPGNTIYF. The variable domain in full, completed from reference TRBV13 and TRBJ1-3, reads AAGVIQSPRHLIKEKRETATLKCYPIPRHDTVYWYQQGPGQDPQFLISFYEKMQSDKGSIPDRFSAQQFSDYHSELNMSSLELGDSALYFCASSPRGPGNTIYFGEGSWLTVV.

This clone was seen a single time. The chain recombines TRBV5-4 with TRBJ2-7, with 9 bases that match TRBD2. The V gene end was trimmed by 7 bases and the J gene end by 2 bases; junction bases not matched to a gene: 10. From germline, CDR1 is SGHNT and CDR2 YYREEE (reference sequence). The CDR3 sequence is 15 residues long. CDR3 loop: CASGTGLASPYEQYF. The CDR3 DNA reads as TGTGCCAGCGGTACTGGACTAGCGAGTCCCTACGAGCAGTACTTC.

This clone appeared a few times. The chain employs TRBV7-2 and TRBJ2-6; weak D call: TRBD2 (6 bases). The germline V and J ends were trimmed by 1 base and 2 bases, with 6 bases remaining between them. The CDR3 runs 15 residues. The germline CDR1 and CDR2 sequences are SGHTA and FQGNSA. This CDR3 reads CASSLGGAGANVLTF. CDR3 bases: TGTGCCAGCAGCTTAGGCGGGGCTGGGGCCAACGTCCTGACTTTC.

V usage is TRBV10-1 and J usage is TRBJ2-4; no clear D. With 3 bases removed from V and 9 bases from J, the gap between germline ends came to 18 bases. The CDR3 extends over 15 amino acids. CDR1 is WNHNN and CDR2 is SYGVQD in the germline V gene (reference sequence). This CDR3 is CASSDFTDSRGIQYF. CDR3 sequence (DNA): TGCGCCAGCAGTGATTTTACCGACTCACGTGGCATTCAGTACTTC.

The V and J genes are TRBV2 and TRBJ1-2, with D perhaps TRBD1 (6 bases). The germline gives CDR1 SNHLY, CDR2 FYNNEI. This CDR3 has 15 amino acids. V lost 3 bases to trimming and J lost 4 bases, with 15 bases between them. This CDR3 reads CASSDSGDPLYGYTF. The CDR3 DNA follows: TGTGCCAGCAGTGACTCAGGGGACCCCCTCTATGGCTACACCTTC.

The chain joins TRBV5-4 to TRBJ2-7, with D tentatively TRBD1 (7 bases). This CDR3 is built from 17 residues. CDR1 is SGHNT and CDR2 is YYREEE in the germline V gene (reference sequence). V shed 2 bases and J shed 5 bases, with 23 bases lying between them. This CDR3 is CASSFGGGQVLFDEQYV. In nucleotides, the CDR3 is TGTGCCAGCAGCTTTGGGGGAGGACAGGTTCTATTCGACGAGCAGTACGTC.

The chain joins TRBV10-3 to TRBJ2-3; 8 bases match TRBD2. The junction had 2 bases not matched to a gene; V was cut back by 4 bases and J by 2 bases. Germline CDR1 is ENHRY and CDR2 is SYGVKD. This CDR3 spans 14 amino acids. CDR3 in amino acids: CAISGSGATDTQYF. CDR3 DNA sequence: TGTGCCATCAGTGGTAGCGGGGCCACAGATACGCAGTATTTT.

J is TRBJ2-3 and V is TRBV5-1, with D unresolved. CDR1 is SGHRS, CDR2 YFSETQ, per germline. The CDR3 covers 12 residues. Trimming removed 1 base at V and 4 bases at J, with 4 bases between. Written as DNA, the CDR3 is TGCGCCAGCAGCTTGAACTCAGATACGCAGTATTTT. Translating it yields CASSLNSDTQYF. Full variable domain (outside the CDR3, taken from reference TRBV5-1 and TRBJ2-3): KAGVTQTPRYLIKTRGQQVTLSCSPISGHRSVSWYQQTPGQGLQFLFEYFSETQRNKGNFPGRFSGRQFSNSRSEMNVSTLELGDSALYLCASSLNSDTQYFGPGTRLTVL.

This chain connects TRBV6-5 to TRBJ1-2; TRBD1 agrees at 7 bases. The germline V gene encodes CDR1 MNHEY and CDR2 SVGAGI. The CDR3 is 13 residues long. J gave up 7 bases and V 4 bases, and 6 bases lay outside the gene matches. For the CDR3, the DNA is TGTGCCAGCAGTTCCGACAGGGTAACTGGCTACACCTTC. Translation: CASSSDRVTGYTF.

V usage is TRBV9 and J usage is TRBJ2-3, with D possibly matching TRBD1 (5 bases). The CDR3 totals 14 residues. Germline values: CDR1 SGDLS, CDR2 YYNGEE. The V gene lost 2 bases and the J gene lost 3 bases, with 10 bases spanning the gap. Written as DNA, the CDR3 is TGTGCCAGCAGCGTCGGGCCAGGGACAGATACGCAGTATTTT. Its translation: CASSVGPGTDTQYF.

The rearrangement joins TRBV7-9 to TRBJ1-4, with TRBD1 matching over 7 bases. Germline assignment: CDR1 SEHNR and CDR2 FQNEAQ (reference sequence). The length of the CDR3 is 15 residues. Trimming removed 1 base from V and 5 bases from J; junction bases left unmatched: 4. The DNA for the CDR3 is TGTGCCAGCAGCTTAGGGGACAGACGGAATGAAAAACTGTTTTTT. Translated, it gives CASSLGDRRNEKLFF.

The CDR3 nucleotides read TGTGCCAGTAGTATAGCGGGACAGGTCAATGAGCAGTTCTTC. The encoded protein is CASSIAGQVNEQFF. This chain joins TRBV19 and TRBJ2-1; 8 nucleotides agree with TRBD1. With 1 base clipped from V and 6 bases from J, the junction kept 2 bases outside the gene matches. In germline, CDR1 is LNHDA, CDR2 SQIVND (reference sequence). The CDR3 covers 14 residues.

The CDR3 nucleotides are TGTGCCAGCAGCCAAGAAGGGGTTGACGGTAATCAGCCCCAGCATTTT. Its protein product is CASSQEGVDGNQPQHF. The chain is built from TRBV4-2 and TRBJ1-5; TRBD1 might be the D (5 bases). The CDR3 is made up of 16 amino acids. V lost 0 bases to trimming and J lost 4 bases, with 13 bases between them. Germline V gene lookup returns CDR1 LGHNA and CDR2 YNFKEQ.

This chain links TRBV29-1 with TRBJ2-5; weak D call: TRBD2 (5 bases). The CDR3 runs to 12 residues. Looked up from germline, CDR1 is SQVTM and CDR2 is ANQGSEA. V gave up 5 bases and J gave up 5 bases, with 12 bases separating them. The CDR3 nucleotides are TGCAGCGTTATGGACTTAGCGGAGACCCAGTACTTC. It yields the protein CSVMDLAETQYF.

CDR3 protein: CASSSILGNQPQHF. For the CDR3, the DNA is TGTGCCAGCAGTTCTATACTGGGCAATCAGCCCCAGCATTTT. The chain combines TRBV28 with TRBJ1-5; no clear D. The V gene's germline CDR1 is MDHEN and CDR2 SYDVKM. This CDR3 comprises 14 residues. Between the trimmed V and J ends, which lost 4 bases and 2 bases, there was a span of 9 bases.

The rearrangement uses TRBV11-1 and TRBJ2-1; 7 bases agree with TRBD2. The germline V gene encodes CDR1 SGHAT and CDR2 FQDESV (reference sequence). The CDR3 length is 13 residues. Trimming at V came to 6 bases and at J to 6 bases, leaving 5 bases not matched to a gene. For the CDR3, the DNA is TGTGCCAGCAGGCACGGGGGGAGCAATGAGCAGTTCTTC. Its protein product is CASRHGGSNEQFF.

This CDR3 is CAISDSGELFF. The DNA for the CDR3 is TGTGCCATCAGTGACTCCGGGGAGCTGTTTTTT. V and J are TRBV10-3 and TRBJ2-2; D ambiguous. V lost 3 bases and J 6 bases, leaving 2 bases between the germline ends. From germline, CDR1 is ENHRY and CDR2 SYGVKD. This CDR3 contains 11 residues.

V and J are TRBV29-1 and TRBJ1-1; a weak D match, TRBD1 (6 bases). The CDR3 is 13 residues long. Trimming took 7 bases from V and 6 from J, leaving 18 bases between them. Per the germline V gene, CDR1 is SQVTM and CDR2 is ANQGSEA. The CDR3 coding sequence is TGCAGCGGAAAGGCAAGGGGGTTAGCTGAAGCTTTCTTT. This codes for CSGKARGLAEAFF.

The J gene is TRBJ1-6, the V gene TRBV5-4; D is perhaps TRBD1 (5 bases). The CDR3 is made up of 14 amino acids. The ends were cut back, 3 bases at V and 7 bases at J, with 11 bases in the middle. Germline assignment: CDR1 SGHNT and CDR2 YYREEE (reference sequence). CDR3: CASSSQGRNSPLHF. CDR3 sequence (DNA): TGTGCCAGCAGCTCCCAGGGTAGAAATTCACCCCTCCACTTT. Looking up the rest from reference TRBV5-4 and TRBJ1-6 gives the full variable domain: ETGVTQSPTHLIKTRGQQVTLRCSSQSGHNTVSWYQQALGQGPQFIFQYYREEENGRGNFPPRFSGLQFPNYSSELNVNALELDDSALYLCASSSQGRNSPLHFGNGTRLTVT.